Presented here are 8 T cell receptor beta chains from one specimen sequenced in a study of T cell repertoires in cytomegalovirus infection. No antigen has been identified for these receptors. Using its own MiXCR run on the reads, TCRdb lists one record per CDR3 protein. The sample lists about 480,000 distinct CDR3 sequences, roughly a third occurring once. This material consisted of cultured PBMCs, taken from culture after CMV antigen stimulation. These receptors all come from a human donor in good health (CMV status not recorded). Some clones in this sample may be carry-over from other donors' samples.

This clonotype was observed a few times. The chain recombines TRBV7-2 with TRBJ2-3; a possible D gene is TRBD1 (6 bases). The CDR3 loop spans 17 amino acids. The V gene's germline CDR1 is SGHTA and CDR2 FQGNSA. V lost 3 bases and J 1 base, leaving 17 bases between the germline ends. The CDR3 here is CASSLWGQSRRTDTQYF. The CDR3 nucleotides read TGTGCCAGCAGCTTGTGGGGGCAGAGTAGACGCACAGATACGCAGTATTTT.

The chain has TRBV14 and TRBJ2-3; 11 bases are shared with TRBD2. With V trimmed by 4 bases and J by 4 bases, 7 bases remained unmatched. This CDR3 has 16 amino acids. Germline loops: CDR1 SGHDN, CDR2 FVKESK. The DNA for the CDR3 is TGTGCCAGCAGCCCGTGGCGACTAGCGGGACCAGATACGCAGTATTTT. Its protein is CASSPWRLAGPDTQYF.

V and J are TRBV15 and TRBJ2-3; 10 positions agree with TRBD2. V lost 0 bases, J lost 0 bases, and 3 bases stayed unmatched. The germline gives CDR1 LNHNV, CDR2 YYDKDF (reference sequence). The CDR3 covers 17 residues. The CDR3 region has the DNA TGTGCCACCAGCAGAGATCTGACTAGCGGGAGCACAGATACGCAGTATTTT. It specifies CATSRDLTSGSTDTQYF.

The chain carries TRBV6-1 and TRBJ2-7; D is ambiguous. The CDR3 is 12 amino acids. Germline CDR1 MNHNS, CDR2 SASEGT. The V gene lost 4 bases and the J gene lost 0 bases, with 4 bases spanning the gap. CDR3 nucleotides: TGTGCCAGCAGTGCAGTCTCCTACGAGCAGTACTTC. As protein: CASSAVSYEQYF.

V and J are TRBV18 and TRBJ2-4; tentatively, D is TRBD2 (5 bases). V lost 0 bases and J 0 bases, leaving 9 bases between the germline ends. This CDR3 is 16 amino acids long. Germline lookup yields CDR1 KGHSH and CDR2 LQKENI. The CDR3, as DNA: TGTGCCAGCTCACCACCGGGAGTAATAGCCAAAAACATTCAGTACTTC. It encodes CASSPPGVIAKNIQYF.

This clonotype was seen more than once but under ten times. V and J are TRBV18 and TRBJ1-1, with no clear D. Trimming stripped 6 bases from V and 0 bases from J, with 8 bases between. The CDR3 covers 13 residues. Germline V gives CDR1 KGHSH, CDR2 LQKENI. Here the CDR3 DNA reads TGTGCCAGCTCTGACGAGATGAACACTGAAGCTTTCTTT. Translating gives CASSDEMNTEAFF.

The rearrangement links TRBV19 to TRBJ2-2, with D possibly matching TRBD2 (7 bases). Between the trimmed V and J ends, which lost 7 bases and 3 bases, there was a span of 12 bases. Germline values: CDR1 LNHDA, CDR2 SQIVND (reference sequence). The CDR3 consists of 14 residues. The CDR3 spells CASKGGRDTGELFF. In DNA, the CDR3 is TGTGCCAGTAAAGGGGGGAGGGACACCGGGGAGCTGTTTTTT.

This chain connects TRBV5-8 to TRBJ1-2; possibly TRBD1 for D (5 bases). Between the trimmed V and J ends, which lost 0 bases and 8 bases, there was a span of 11 bases. CDR3 size: 13 residues. CDR1 and CDR2 from the germline V gene are SGHTS and YDEGEE. CDR3: CASSLEGLRGYTF. CDR3 coding DNA: TGTGCCAGCAGCTTGGAGGGGCTACGCGGCTACACCTTC. The whole variable domain, filled in from reference TRBV5-8 and TRBJ1-2, reads EAGVTQSPTHLIKTRGQQATLRCSPISGHTSVYWYQQALGLGLQFLLWYDEGEERNRGNFPPRFSGRQFPNYSSELNVNALELEDSALYLCASSLEGLRGYTFGSGTRLTVV.